These 5 T cell receptor delta chains originate from one sample sequenced in a study of γδ T cells in repeated Plasmodium falciparum infection. TCRdb processed the multiplex PCR reads again with the CATT caller. The repertoire holds 70,000 to 95,000 delta-chain clones, with approximately 1.5% as singletons. Bulk repertoires came from Vgamma9/Vdelta2+ or Vdelta2-negative gammadelta T cells flow-sorted from PBMC. Sequenced material: gamma-delta T cells from blood. All receptors come from a pool of human donors (malaria-infected and uninfected, not separated).

The sample holds a few counts of this clone. The protein held in TCRdb is that of a much larger clone and does not match this DNA's translation at residue 3, likely because of a read error; the protein shown is translated from the DNA. The chain is built from TRDV2 and TRDJ1; 7 nucleotides align to TRDD3. The J gene is not listed in TCRdb, so it was assigned here from a DNA match to germline. The CDR3 loop spans 19 amino acids. Germline assignment: CDR1 GEAIGNYY and CDR2 EKD. As DNA, the CDR3 is TGTGCCCGTGACACCGTTTATGGGATGGGGGAGCTGTACACCGATAAACTCATCTTT. This gives the protein CARDTVYGMGELYTDKLIF.

There are a few counts of this clone. This may stem from a read error, because a much larger clone lies one nucleotide away. The sample holds other DNA sequences that translate to the same CDR3. The V gene is TRDV1, the J gene TRDJ3; 10 bases agree with TRDD3. Germline values: CDR1 TSWWSYY, CDR2 QGS. The CDR3 length is 22 residues. The V segment lost 0 bases and the J segment 0 bases; nucleotides outside the gene matches: 11. The CDR3 loop is CALGELPGWGILSSWDTRQMFF. As DNA, the CDR3 is TGTGCTCTTGGGGAACTGCCTGGGTGGGGGATACTTAGCTCCTGGGACACCCGACAGATGTTTTTC.

Comment on this clone: The protein held in TCRdb is that of a much larger clone and does not match this DNA's translation at residue 10, likely because of a read error; the protein shown is translated from the DNA. The DNA of the CDR3 is TGTGCCTGTGACACCGCGCGGACTTCCTGCCATAGGTACTACTACACCGATAAACTCATCTTT. It specifies CACDTARTSCHRYYYTDKLIF. V gene TRDV2 combines with J gene TRDJ1; D perhaps matches TRDD2 (6 bases). V dropped 0 bases and J dropped 0 bases, with 28 bases sitting between them. CDR3 length equals 21 residues. Per the germline V gene, CDR1 is GEAIGNYY and CDR2 is EKD.

This clone appeared a few times. This likely traces to a read error, being one base from a far larger clone. The sample has other DNA sequences that encode this CDR3 too. The chain joins TRDV2 to TRDJ1; 8 bases line up with TRDD3. Since TCRdb gives no J gene, matching the DNA to germline was used here to assign it. The V and J ends lost 0 bases and 2 bases, in that order; junction bases with no gene match: 16. CDR1 is GEAIGNYY, CDR2 EKD, per germline. The CDR3 contains 19 residues. This CDR3 reads CACDTVGDPPRRRTDKLIF. The CDR3, as DNA: TGTGCCTGTGACACCGTGGGGGATCCCCCTCGGAGGCGGACCGATAAACTCATCTTT.

This clone was detected many times. The J gene is TRDJ1, the V gene TRDV1; D is possibly TRDD3 (5 bases). This CDR3 contains 16 residues. Germline CDR1 is TSWWSYY and CDR2 is QGS. V lost 0 bases, J lost 10 bases, and 21 bases lay in between. CDR3 bases: TGTGCTCTTGGGGAACTTTCCGGGATGTACGGATCTGGACTCATCTTT. Residues: CALGELSGMYGSGLIF.